The 4 T cell receptor beta chains presented below share a single source sample, sequenced in a study of identical twins. TCRdb reanalysed the 5' RACE reads using MiXCR and keeps one entry per CDR3 protein. Of about 890,000 distinct CDR3 sequences in the sample, more than 9% were seen once. The same data also contributed to another study, on yellow fever vaccine responses in identical twins.

The source material was PBMCs. The receptors originated from a woman between 18 and 29 years old in good health.

This clonotype came up a few times. The junction departs from the called germline gene at one end, perhaps through a read error. The chain recombines TRBV12-3 or TRBV12-4 with TRBJ2-2, with 11 nucleotides matching TRBD2. The CDR3 is 19 amino acids. Here the CDR3 reads CASRLGLAGKFANTGELFF. The DNA for the CDR3 is TGTGCCAGCAGATTAGGACTAGCGGGCAAGTTCGCGAACACCGGGGAGCTGTTTTTT.

This clonotype was observed at least ten times. This chain links TRBV12-3 or TRBV12-4 with TRBJ2-7; D tentatively fits TRBD1 or TRBD2 (5 bases each). The CDR3 spans 15 residues. Trimming left V 5 bases short and J 0 bases short, with 14 bases between. CDR3 loop: CASSQGTTSSYEQYV. CDR3 in DNA: TGTGCCAGCAGTCAAGGGACGACGAGCTCCTACGAGCAGTACGTC.

This clonotype was seen at least ten times. The chain has TRBV5-1 and TRBJ1-2, with no clear D. Deletions cut 2 bases from V and 3 bases from J, with 17 bases between. There are 16 residues in the CDR3. Germline V gene data show CDR1 as SGHRS and CDR2 as YFSETQ. The CDR3, as DNA: TGCGCCAGCAGCTTTAACGGGCCTCTAACAGACTATGGCTACACCTTC. Residues: CASSFNGPLTDYGYTF.

This clonotype was counted only a few times. CDR3 amino acids: CSGRSGTSRNTEQFF. CDR3 DNA sequence: TGCAGCGGGAGATCCGGGACTAGCAGGAACACTGAGCAGTTCTTC. V is TRBV29-1 and J is TRBJ2-1, with 9 positions matching TRBD2. The CDR3 extends over 15 amino acids. The junction had 16 bases not matched to a gene; V was cut back by 7 bases and J by 9 bases. From germline, CDR1 is SQVTM and CDR2 ANQGSEA.